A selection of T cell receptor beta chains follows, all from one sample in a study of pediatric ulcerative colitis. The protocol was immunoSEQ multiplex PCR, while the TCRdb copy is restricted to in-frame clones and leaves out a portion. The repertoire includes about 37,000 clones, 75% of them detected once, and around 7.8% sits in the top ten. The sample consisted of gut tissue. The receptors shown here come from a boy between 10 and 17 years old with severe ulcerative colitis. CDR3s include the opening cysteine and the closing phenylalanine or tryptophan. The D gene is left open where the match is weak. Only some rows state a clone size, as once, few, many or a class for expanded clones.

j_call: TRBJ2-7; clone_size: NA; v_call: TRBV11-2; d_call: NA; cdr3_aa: CASSFGWGRYEQYF; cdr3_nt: TGTGCCAGCAGCTTCGGTTGGGGGCGCTACGAGCAGTACTTC
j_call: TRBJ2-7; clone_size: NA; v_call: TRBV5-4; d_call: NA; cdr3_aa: CASSLRDSSYEQYF; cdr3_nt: TGTGCCAGCAGCCTCAGGGATAGCTCCTACGAGCAGTACTTC
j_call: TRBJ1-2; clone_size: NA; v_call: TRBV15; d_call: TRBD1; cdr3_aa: CATSRDRAGGLYGYTF; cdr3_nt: TGTGCCACCAGCAGAGATCGGGCAGGGGGCCTCTATGGCTACACCTTC
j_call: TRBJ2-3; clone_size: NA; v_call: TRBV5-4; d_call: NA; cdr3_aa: CASRVVGGRTDTQYF; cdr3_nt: TGTGCCAGCAGGGTAGTGGGGGGACGGACAGATACGCAGTATTTT
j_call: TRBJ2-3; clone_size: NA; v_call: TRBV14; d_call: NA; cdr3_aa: CASSRTGLGTDTQYF; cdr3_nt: TGTGCCAGCAGCCGAACAGGGCTGGGCACAGATACGCAGTATTTT
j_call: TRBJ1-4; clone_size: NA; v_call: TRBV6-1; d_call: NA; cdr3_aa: CASKNPGDEKLFF; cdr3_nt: TGTGCCAGCAAGAATCCAGGGGATGAAAAACTGTTTTTT
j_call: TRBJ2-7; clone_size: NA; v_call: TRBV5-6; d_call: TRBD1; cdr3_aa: CASSSDRRSYEQYF; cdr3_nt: TGTGCCAGCAGCTCGGACAGGAGGTCCTACGAGCAGTACTTC
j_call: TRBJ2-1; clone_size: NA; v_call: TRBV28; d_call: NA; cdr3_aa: CASPSFGAGHPIVYEQFF; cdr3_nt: TGTGCCAGCCCCTCATTCGGAGCAGGGCACCCCATTGTATATGAGCAGTTCTTC
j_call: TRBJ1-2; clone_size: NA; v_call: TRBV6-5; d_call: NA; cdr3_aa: CASSPRVTF; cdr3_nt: TGTGCCAGCAGTCCGCGGGTCACCTTC
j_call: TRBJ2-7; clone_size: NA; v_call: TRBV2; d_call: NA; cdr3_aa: CASKVDAGASYEQYF; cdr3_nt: TGTGCCAGCAAAGTGGACGCAGGGGCATCTTACGAGCAGTACTTC
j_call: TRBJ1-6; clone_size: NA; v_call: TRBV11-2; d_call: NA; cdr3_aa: CASSLGVGGTNSPLHF; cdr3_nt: TGTGCCAGCAGCTTAGGTGTCGGGGGTACGAATTCACCCCTCCACTTT
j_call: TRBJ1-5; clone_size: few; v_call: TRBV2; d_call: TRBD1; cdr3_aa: CASSEGTGGNQPQHF; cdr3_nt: TGTGCCAGCAGTGAAGGGACAGGAGGCAATCAGCCCCAGCATTTT
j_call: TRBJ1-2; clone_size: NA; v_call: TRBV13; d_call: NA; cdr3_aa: CASSPEGGIGYTF; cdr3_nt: TGTGCCAGCAGCCCAGAAGGGGGAATCGGCTACACCTTC
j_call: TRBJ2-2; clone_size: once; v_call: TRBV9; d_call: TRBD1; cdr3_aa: CASSVKGQGGTGELFF; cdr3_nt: TGTGCCAGCAGCGTAAAGGGACAGGGAGGAACCGGGGAGCTGTTTTTT
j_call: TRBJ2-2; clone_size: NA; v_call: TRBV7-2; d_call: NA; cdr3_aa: CASSLDRDRANTGELFF; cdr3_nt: TGTGCCAGCAGCTTAGACCGGGACCGGGCCAACACCGGGGAGCTGTTTTTT
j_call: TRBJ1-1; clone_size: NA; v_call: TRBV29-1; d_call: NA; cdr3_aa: CSVVQGLNTEAFF; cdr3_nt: TGCAGCGTTGTCCAGGGACTGAACACTGAAGCTTTCTTT
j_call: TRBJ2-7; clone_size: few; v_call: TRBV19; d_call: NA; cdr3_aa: CASSGLGAYEQYF; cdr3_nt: TGTGCCAGTAGTGGGTTGGGGGCCTACGAGCAGTACTTC
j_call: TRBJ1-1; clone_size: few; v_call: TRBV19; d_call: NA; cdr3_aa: CASRGRTRGTEAFF; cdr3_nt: TGTGCCAGTAGAGGGAGAACGAGGGGGACTGAAGCTTTCTTT
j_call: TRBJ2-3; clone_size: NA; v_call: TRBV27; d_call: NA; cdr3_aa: CASSLMGAHIGDTQYF; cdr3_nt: TGTGCCAGCAGTTTAATGGGGGCGCATATAGGAGATACGCAGTATTTT
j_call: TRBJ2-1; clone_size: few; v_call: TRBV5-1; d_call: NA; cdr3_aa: CASRGTGPANEQFF; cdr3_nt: TGCGCCAGCAGGGGGACGGGACCGGCCAATGAGCAGTTCTTC